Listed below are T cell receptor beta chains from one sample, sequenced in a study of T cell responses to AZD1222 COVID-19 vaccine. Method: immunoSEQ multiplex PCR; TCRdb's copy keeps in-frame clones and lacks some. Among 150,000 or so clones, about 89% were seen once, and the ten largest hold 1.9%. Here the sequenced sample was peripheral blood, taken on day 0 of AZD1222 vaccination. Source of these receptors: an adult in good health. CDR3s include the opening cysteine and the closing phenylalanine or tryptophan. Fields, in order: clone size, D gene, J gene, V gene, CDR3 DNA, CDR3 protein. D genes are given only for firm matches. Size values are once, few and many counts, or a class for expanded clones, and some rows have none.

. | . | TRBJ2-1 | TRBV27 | TGTGCCAGCAGTCGGAGTGGCGAGCAGTTCTTC | CASSRSGEQFF
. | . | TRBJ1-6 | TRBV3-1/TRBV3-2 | TGTGCCAGCAGCCCCCCTCGGATTCAGGGAGGGTCACCCCTCCACTTT | CASSPPRIQGGSPLHF
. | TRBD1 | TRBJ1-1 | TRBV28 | TGTGCCAGCAGGCCCGGGACAGACAGATTGCCGGGGACTGAAGCTTTCTTT | CASRPGTDRLPGTEAFF
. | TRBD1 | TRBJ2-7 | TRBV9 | TGTGCCAGCAGCGTAGGGGACAGGAGCGAGCAGTACTTC | CASSVGDRSEQYF
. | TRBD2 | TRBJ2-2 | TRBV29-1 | TGCAGAACTACTAGCGGCATAACGAACACCGGGGAGCTGTTTTTT | CRTTSGITNTGELFF
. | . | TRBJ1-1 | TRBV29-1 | TGCAGCGCCACACCCAGAATAGGACTATTTATCACTGAAGCTTTCTTT | CSATPRIGLFITEAFF
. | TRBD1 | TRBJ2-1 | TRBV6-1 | TGTGCCAGCAGTGACGTATGGACAGGGTCGTACAATGAGCAGTTCTTC | CASSDVWTGSYNEQFF
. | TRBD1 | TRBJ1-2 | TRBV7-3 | TGTGCCAGCAGCGCGGACAGGGGAAACTATGGCTACACCTTC | CASSADRGNYGYTF
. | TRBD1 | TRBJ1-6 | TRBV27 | TGTGCCAGCAGTTTACAACAGGGGGGATCACCCCTCCACTTT | CASSLQQGGSPLHF
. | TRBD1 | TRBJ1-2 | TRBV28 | TGTGCCAGCAGTTCCGACGGACAGGGTAGGAATGGCTACACCTTC | CASSSDGQGRNGYTF
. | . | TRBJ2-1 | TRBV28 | TGTGCCAGCAGTTTTCAAAAAGAGGGGGGAAGCTCCTACAATGAGCAGTTCTTC | CASSFQKEGGSSYNEQFF
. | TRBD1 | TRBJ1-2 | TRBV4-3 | TGCGCCAGCAGCCAAGATACAGGGGTTCTGAAAGGCTACACCTTC | CASSQDTGVLKGYTF
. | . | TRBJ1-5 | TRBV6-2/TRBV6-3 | TGTGCCAGCAGTTCGGATCAGCCCCAGCATTTT | CASSSDQPQHF
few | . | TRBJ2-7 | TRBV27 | TGTGCCAGCAGTACCAGGGGGGTTCGGGGAAACGAGCAGTACTTC | CASSTRGVRGNEQYF
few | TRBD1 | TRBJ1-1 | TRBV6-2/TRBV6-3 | TGTGCCAGCAGACCTCCCTCGGACAGGGCCCTCGCTGAAGCTTTCTTT | CASRPPSDRALAEAFF
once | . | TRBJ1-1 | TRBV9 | TGTGCCAGCAGCGAGCAGACAAGTATGAACACTGAAGCTTTCTTT | CASSEQTSMNTEAFF
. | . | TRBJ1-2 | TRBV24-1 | TGTGCCACCAGTGATTCCTTCAGGGATGGCTACACCTTC | CATSDSFRDGYTF
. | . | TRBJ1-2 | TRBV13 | TGTGCCAGCAGCTTCCCACAGGGCTACACCTTC | CASSFPQGYTF
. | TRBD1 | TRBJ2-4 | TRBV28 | TGTGCCAGCAGAACCGGGACAGGGAGGAACATTCAGTACTTC | CASRTGTGRNIQYF
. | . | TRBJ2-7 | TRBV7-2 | TGTGCCAGCAGCCAACTAGCCTACGAGCAGTACTTC | CASSQLAYEQYF
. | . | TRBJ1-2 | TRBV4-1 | TGCGCCAGCAGCCAAGAGGGGAACTATGGCTACACCTTC | CASSQEGNYGYTF
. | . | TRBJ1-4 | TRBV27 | TGTGCCAGCAGAACGAGGGCCTCCTATGAAAAACTGTTTTTT | CASRTRASYEKLFF
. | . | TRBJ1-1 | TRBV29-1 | TGCAGCGGAGTGGAGGGCGAGATGAACACTGAAGCTTTCTTT | CSGVEGEMNTEAFF
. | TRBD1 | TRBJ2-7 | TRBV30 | TGTGCCTGGAGTCGGGACAGCTACGAGCAGTACTTC | CAWSRDSYEQYF
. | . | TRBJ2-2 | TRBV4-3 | TGCGCCAGCAGCCAAGATCTGATGGAGGGACAGCTATACACCGGGGAGCTGTTTTTT | CASSQDLMEGQLYTGELFF
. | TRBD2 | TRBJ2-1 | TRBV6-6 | TGTGCCAGCAGTCCAACTAGCGGAGCCTCCTACAATGAGCAGTTCTTC | CASSPTSGASYNEQFF
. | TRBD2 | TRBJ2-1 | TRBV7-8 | TGTGCCAGCAGCTTAGTAACTAGCGGGTACAATGAGCAGTTCTTC | CASSLVTSGYNEQFF
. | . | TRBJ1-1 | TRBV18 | TGTGCCAGCTCACCACTATTCTCCGGACGGTCGAACACTGAAGCTTTCTTT | CASSPLFSGRSNTEAFF
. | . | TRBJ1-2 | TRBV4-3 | TGCGCCAGCGGGTCCCCCGGGGGCTATGGCTACACCTTC | CASGSPGGYGYTF
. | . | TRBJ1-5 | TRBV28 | TGTGCCAGCAGCCCCTGGACTGATAGCAATCAGCCCCAGCATTTT | CASSPWTDSNQPQHF
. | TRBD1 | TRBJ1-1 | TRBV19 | TGTGCCAGTAGTCATGCAGGGGGCGACACTGAAGCTTTCTTT | CASSHAGGDTEAFF
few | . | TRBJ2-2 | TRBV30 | TGTGCCTGGAGTGTTCAGGGTGGAACCGGGGAGCTGTTTTTT | CAWSVQGGTGELFF
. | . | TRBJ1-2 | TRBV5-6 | TGTGCCAGCAGCCAACTCAACACAGGATTCGATGGCTACACCTTC | CASSQLNTGFDGYTF
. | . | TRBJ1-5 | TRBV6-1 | TGTGCCAGCAGTGAAGCGTACGGAAATCAGCCCCAGCATTTT | CASSEAYGNQPQHF
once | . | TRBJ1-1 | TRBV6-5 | TGTGCCAGCAGTTACCCCTCTGGGGCGTACACTGAAGCTTTCTTT | CASSYPSGAYTEAFF
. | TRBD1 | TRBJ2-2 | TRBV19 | TGTGCCAGTAGTATTCCCCGGACAGGGGGAGGGCCCGGGGAGCTGTTTTTT | CASSIPRTGGGPGELFF
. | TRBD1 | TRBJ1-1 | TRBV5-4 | TGTGCCAGCAGCGCGGACAGGGGGATGAACACTGAAGCTTTCTTT | CASSADRGMNTEAFF
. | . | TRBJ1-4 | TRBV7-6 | TGTGCCAGCAGCACCTCTCCCAAGGGGGGGAGTCAAATCTTGAGGGAAAAACTGTTTTTT | CASSTSPKGGSQILREKLFF
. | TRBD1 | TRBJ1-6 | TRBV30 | TGTGCCTGGAGTGGACGACAGGGGGGGAATTCACCCCTCCACTTT | CAWSGRQGGNSPLHF
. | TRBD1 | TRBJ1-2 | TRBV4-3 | TGCGCCAGCAGCCGAGAGACAGGGGCCCCATACGGCTACACCTTC | CASSRETGAPYGYTF
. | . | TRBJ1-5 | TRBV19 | TGTGCCAGTAGTATTAGGGTTTTAAATCAGCCCCAGCATTTT | CASSIRVLNQPQHF
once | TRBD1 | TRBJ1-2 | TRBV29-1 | TGCAGCGTTGTGCAGGGGGCGCGTCAAATTAACTATGGCTACACCTTC | CSVVQGARQINYGYTF
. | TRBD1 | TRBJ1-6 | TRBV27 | TGTGCCAGCAGTTTAGGGGGACAGGGAGGCGGCTATAATTCACCCCTCCACTTT | CASSLGGQGGGYNSPLHF
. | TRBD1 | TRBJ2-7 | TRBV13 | TGTGCCAGCAGCTCCGGGACAGGGGGCTTCTACGAGCAGTACTTC | CASSSGTGGFYEQYF
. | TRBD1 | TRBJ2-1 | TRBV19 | TGTGCCAGTAGAACCCTGGACAGGGGAGTATCGGATGAGCAGTTCTTC | CASRTLDRGVSDEQFF
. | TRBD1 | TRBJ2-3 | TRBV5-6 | TGTGCCAGCAGCTTAGGGGGCGGGAGCACAGATACGCAGTATTTT | CASSLGGGSTDTQYF
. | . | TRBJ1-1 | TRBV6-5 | TGTGCCAGCATGTGGGCAGCGACAGAGAACACTGAAGCTTTCTTT | CASMWAATENTEAFF
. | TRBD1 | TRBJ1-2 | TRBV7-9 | TGTGCCTCCCTAAAATCGGGACAGGGGTATGGCTACACCTTC | CASLKSGQGYGYTF